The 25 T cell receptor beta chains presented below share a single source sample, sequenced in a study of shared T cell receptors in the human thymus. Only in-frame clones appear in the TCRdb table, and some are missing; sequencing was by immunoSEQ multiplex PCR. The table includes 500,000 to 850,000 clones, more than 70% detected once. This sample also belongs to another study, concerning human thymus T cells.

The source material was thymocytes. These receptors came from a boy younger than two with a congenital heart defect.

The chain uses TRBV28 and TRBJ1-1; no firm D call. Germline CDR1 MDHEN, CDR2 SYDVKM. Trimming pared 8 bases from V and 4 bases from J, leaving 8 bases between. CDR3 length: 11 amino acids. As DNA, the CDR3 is TGTGCCAGCTTCCGTAGCACTGAAGCTTTCTTT. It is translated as CASFRSTEAFF.

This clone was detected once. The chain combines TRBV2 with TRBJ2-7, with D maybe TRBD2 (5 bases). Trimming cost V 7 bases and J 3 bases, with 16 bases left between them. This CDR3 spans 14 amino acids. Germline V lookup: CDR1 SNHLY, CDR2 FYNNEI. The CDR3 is CASKVSRGGYEQYF. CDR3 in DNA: TGTGCCAGCAAAGTGAGTAGAGGAGGCTACGAGCAGTACTTC.

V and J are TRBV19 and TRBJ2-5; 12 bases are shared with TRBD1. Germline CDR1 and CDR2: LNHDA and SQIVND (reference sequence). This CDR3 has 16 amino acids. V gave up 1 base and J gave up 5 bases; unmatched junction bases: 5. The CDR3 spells CASSIAGTGGMETQYF. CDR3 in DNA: TGTGCCAGTAGTATAGCGGGGACAGGGGGCATGGAGACCCAGTACTTC. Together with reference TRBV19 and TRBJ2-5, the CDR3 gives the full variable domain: DGGITQSPKYLFRKEGQNVTLSCEQNLNHDAMYWYRQDPGQGLRLIYYSQIVNDFQKGDIAEGYSVSREKKESFPLTVTSAQKNPTAFYLCASSIAGTGGMETQYFGPGTRLLVL.

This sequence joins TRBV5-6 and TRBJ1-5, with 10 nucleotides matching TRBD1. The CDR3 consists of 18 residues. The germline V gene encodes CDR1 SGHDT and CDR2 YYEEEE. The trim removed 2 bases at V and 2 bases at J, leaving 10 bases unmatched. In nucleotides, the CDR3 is TGTGCCAGCAGCTTCCATCGGGACAGGGGCCGCGGCAATCAGCCCCAGCATTTT. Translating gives CASSFHRDRGRGNQPQHF.

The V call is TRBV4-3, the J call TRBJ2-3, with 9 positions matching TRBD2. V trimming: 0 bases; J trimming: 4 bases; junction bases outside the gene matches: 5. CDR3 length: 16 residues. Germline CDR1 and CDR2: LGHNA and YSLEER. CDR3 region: CASSQDLAGWADTQYF. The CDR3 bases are TGCGCCAGCAGCCAAGACCTAGCGGGGTGGGCAGATACGCAGTATTTT.

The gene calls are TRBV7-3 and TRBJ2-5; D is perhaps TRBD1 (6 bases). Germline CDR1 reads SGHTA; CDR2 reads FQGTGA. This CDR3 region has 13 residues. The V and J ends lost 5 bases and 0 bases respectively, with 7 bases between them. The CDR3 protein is CASSPGDQETQYF. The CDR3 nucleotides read TGTGCCAGCAGCCCAGGGGACCAAGAGACCCAGTACTTC. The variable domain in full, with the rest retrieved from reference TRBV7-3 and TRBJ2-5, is GAGVSQTPSNKVTEKGKYVELRCDPISGHTALYWYRQSLGQGPEFLIYFQGTGAADDSGLPNDRFFAVRPEGSVSTLKIQRTERGDSAVYLCASSPGDQETQYFGPGTRLLVL.

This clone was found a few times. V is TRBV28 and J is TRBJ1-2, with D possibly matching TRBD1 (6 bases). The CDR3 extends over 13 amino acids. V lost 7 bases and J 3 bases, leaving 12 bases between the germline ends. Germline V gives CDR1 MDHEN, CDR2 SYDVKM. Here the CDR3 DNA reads TGTGCCAGCAACAGACAGGAGTACTATGGCTACACCTTC. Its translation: CASNRQEYYGYTF.

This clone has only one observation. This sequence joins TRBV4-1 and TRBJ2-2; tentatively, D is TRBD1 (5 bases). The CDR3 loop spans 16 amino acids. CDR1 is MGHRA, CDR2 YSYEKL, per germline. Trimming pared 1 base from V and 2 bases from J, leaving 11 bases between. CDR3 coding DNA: TGCGCCAGCAGCCAAGTCCCAGGGCCCAACACCGGGGAGCTGTTTTTT. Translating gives CASSQVPGPNTGELFF.

CDR3 loop: CASSSPQETGANVLTF. DNA of the CDR3: TGTGCCAGCAGTTCTCCCCAGGAAACCGGGGCCAACGTCCTGACTTTC. The rearrangement uses TRBV6-5 and TRBJ2-6; D is unresolved. From germline, CDR1 is MNHEY and CDR2 SVGAGI. Trimming removed 4 bases at V and 4 bases at J, with 14 bases between. The length of the CDR3 is 16 residues.

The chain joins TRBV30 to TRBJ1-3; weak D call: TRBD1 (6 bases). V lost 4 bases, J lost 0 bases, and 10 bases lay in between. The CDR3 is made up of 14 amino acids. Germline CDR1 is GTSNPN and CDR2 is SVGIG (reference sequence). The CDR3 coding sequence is TGTGCCTGGAAAACAGGGCCCTCTGGAAACACCATATATTTT. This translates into CAWKTGPSGNTIYF.

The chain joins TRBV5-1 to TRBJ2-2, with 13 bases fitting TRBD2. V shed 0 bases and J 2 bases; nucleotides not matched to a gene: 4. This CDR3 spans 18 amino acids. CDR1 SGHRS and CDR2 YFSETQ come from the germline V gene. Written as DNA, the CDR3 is TGCGCCAGCAGCTTGGGTTCGGGACTAGCGGGAAACACCGGGGAGCTGTTTTTT. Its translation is CASSLGSGLAGNTGELFF.

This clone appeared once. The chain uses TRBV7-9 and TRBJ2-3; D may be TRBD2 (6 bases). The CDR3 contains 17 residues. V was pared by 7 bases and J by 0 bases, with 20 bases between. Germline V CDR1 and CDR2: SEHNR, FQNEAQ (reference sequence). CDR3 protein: CASKPRWAGSSTDTQYF. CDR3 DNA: TGTGCCAGCAAGCCTAGATGGGCGGGAAGTAGCACAGATACGCAGTATTTT.

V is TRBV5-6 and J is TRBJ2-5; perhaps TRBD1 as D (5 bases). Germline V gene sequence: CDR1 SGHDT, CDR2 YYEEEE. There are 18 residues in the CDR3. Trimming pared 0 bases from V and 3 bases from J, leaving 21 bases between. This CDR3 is CASSLAVRDRTRKETQYF. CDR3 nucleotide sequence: TGTGCCAGCAGCTTGGCCGTGAGAGACAGAACGAGAAAAGAGACCCAGTACTTC.

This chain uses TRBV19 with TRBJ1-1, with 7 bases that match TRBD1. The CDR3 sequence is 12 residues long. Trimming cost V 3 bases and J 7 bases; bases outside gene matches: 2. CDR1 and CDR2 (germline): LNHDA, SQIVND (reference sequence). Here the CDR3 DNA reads TGTGCCAGTAGTATGGGACAGAATGAAGCTTTCTTT. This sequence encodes CASSMGQNEAFF.

CDR3 protein: CASSIMTGGRYNEQFF. The CDR3 nucleotides read TGTGCCAGTAGTATAATGACAGGGGGTAGGTACAATGAGCAGTTCTTC. The chain couples TRBV19 to TRBJ2-1; 9 positions match TRBD1. Trimming cost V 2 bases and J 4 bases; bases outside gene matches: 6. CDR1 and CDR2 (germline): LNHDA, SQIVND (reference sequence). There are 16 residues in the CDR3.

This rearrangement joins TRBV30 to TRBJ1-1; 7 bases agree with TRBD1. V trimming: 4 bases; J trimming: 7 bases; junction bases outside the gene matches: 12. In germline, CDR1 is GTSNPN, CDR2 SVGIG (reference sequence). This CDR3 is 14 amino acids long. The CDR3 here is CAWKVRGQKVEAFF. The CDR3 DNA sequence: TGTGCCTGGAAAGTTAGGGGGCAGAAGGTTGAAGCTTTCTTT.

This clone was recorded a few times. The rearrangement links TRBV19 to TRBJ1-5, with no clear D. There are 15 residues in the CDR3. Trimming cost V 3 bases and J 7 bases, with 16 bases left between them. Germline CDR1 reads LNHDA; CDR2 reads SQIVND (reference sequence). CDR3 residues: CASSISTVFGQPQHF. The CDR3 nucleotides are TGTGCCAGTAGTATCTCGACGGTCTTCGGGCAGCCCCAGCATTTT. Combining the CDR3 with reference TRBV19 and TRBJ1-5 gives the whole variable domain DGGITQSPKYLFRKEGQNVTLSCEQNLNHDAMYWYRQDPGQGLRLIYYSQIVNDFQKGDIAEGYSVSREKKESFPLTVTSAQKNPTAFYLCASSISTVFGQPQHFGDGTRLSIL.

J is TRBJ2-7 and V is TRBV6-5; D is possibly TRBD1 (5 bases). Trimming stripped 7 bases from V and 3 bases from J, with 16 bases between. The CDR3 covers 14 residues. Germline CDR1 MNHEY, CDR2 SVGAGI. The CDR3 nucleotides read TGTGCCAGCAAAAACCAGGGTTATAACTACGAGCAGTACTTC. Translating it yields CASKNQGYNYEQYF.

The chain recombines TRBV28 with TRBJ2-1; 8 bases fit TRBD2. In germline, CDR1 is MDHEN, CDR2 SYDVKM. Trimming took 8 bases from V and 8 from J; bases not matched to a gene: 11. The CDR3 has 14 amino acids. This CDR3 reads CASSGGVIGDEQFF. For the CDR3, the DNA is TGTGCCAGCTCGGGGGGGGTAATTGGCGATGAGCAGTTCTTC.

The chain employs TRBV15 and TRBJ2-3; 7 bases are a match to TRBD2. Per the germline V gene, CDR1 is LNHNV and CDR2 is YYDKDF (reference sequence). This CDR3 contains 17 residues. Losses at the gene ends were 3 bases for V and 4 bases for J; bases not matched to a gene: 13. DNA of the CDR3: TGTGCCACCAGCAGTGCTTCGGGAGGCGGGGGTGCAGATACGCAGTATTTT. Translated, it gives CATSSASGGGGADTQYF.

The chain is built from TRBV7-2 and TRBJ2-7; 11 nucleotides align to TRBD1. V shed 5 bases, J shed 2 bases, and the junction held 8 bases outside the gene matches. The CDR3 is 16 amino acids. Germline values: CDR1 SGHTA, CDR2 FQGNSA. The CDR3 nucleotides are TGTGCCAGCAGCGGAAACCGGGACAGGGGGACCTACGAGCAGTACTTC. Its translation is CASSGNRDRGTYEQYF.

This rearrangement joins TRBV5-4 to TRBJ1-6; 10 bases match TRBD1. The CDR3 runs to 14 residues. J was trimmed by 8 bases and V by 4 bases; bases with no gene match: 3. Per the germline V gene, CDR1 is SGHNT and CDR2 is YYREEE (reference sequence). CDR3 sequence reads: CASSPGTGDSPLHF. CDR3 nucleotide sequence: TGTGCCAGCAGCCCTGGGACAGGGGATTCACCCCTCCACTTT.

CDR3 in DNA: TGCGCCAGCGGCCCGGGGACAAGGAATTCACCCCTCCACTTT. This sequence encodes CASGPGTRNSPLHF. J is TRBJ1-6 and V is TRBV4-1; tentatively, D is TRBD1 (6 bases). CDR1 and CDR2 from the germline V gene are MGHRA and YSYEKL. The length of the CDR3 is 14 residues. Trimming stripped 8 bases from V and 7 bases from J, with 15 bases between.

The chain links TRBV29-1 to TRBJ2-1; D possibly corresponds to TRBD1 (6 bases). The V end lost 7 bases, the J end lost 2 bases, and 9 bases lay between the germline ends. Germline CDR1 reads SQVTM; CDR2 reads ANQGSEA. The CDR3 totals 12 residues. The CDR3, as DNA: TGCAGCGAATCAGGGGCCTACAATGAGCAGTTCTTC. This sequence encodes CSESGAYNEQFF.

The CDR3 DNA reads as TGTGCCAGCAGCGTAGGGGGGGGACAGGCAAATGAAAAACTGTTTTTT. It specifies CASSVGGGQANEKLFF. V is TRBV9 and J is TRBJ1-4; 8 bases map to TRBD1. CDR1 and CDR2 from the germline V gene are SGDLS and YYNGEE. This CDR3 is built from 16 residues. V was pared by 0 bases and J by 5 bases, with 6 bases of the junction left unmatched.